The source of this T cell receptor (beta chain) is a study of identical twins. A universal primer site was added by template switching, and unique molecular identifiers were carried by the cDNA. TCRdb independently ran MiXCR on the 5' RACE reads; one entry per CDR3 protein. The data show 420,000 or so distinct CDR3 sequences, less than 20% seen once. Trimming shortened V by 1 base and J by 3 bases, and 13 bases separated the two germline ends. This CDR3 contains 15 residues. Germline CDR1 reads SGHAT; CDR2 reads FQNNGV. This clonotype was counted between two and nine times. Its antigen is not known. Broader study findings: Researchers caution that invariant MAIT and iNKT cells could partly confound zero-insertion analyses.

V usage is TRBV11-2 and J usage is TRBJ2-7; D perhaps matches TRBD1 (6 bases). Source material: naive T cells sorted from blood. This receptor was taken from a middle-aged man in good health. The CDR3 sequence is CASSLVGGAVYEQYF. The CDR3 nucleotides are TGTGCCAGCAGCTTAGTTGGGGGCGCGGTCTACGAGCAGTACTTC.